This TCR beta chain originates from a study of a mutant IDH1 vaccine in newly diagnosed glioma. Whole-study context: Most patients had radiochemotherapy with temozolomide before enrollment; others had one alone. V12 fell at week 35 and V13, the study end, at week 47.

TCRdb's copy holds only in-frame clones and misses some; the assay was immunoSEQ multiplex PCR. This table holds about 23,000 clones, 84% found once. CDR3 length equals 15 residues. V was pared by 4 bases and J by 3 bases, with 15 bases between. In germline, CDR1 is SGHRS, CDR2 YFSETQ. On this clone itself: As yet, its antigen is unknown.

The time point was: week 47, end of study. A 20-mer mutant IDH1 peptide at 300 ug was injected subcutaneously with topical imiquimod. This receptor was identified in a middle-aged man with glioma. V gene TRBV5-1 combines with J gene TRBJ2-3; D is tentatively TRBD1 or TRBD2 (5 bases each). Sequenced here: PBMCs, sampled from a glioma patient whose treatment included an IDH1 peptide vaccine. For the CDR3, the DNA is TGCGCCAGCAGCACGGGGACGGGTAGTACAGATACGCAGTATTTT. It translates to CASSTGTGSTDTQYF.